The clone carrying this T cell receptor (beta chain) appeared a few times. The antigen is undetermined. These data belong to a study of beta chain features in type 1 diabetes. Study-level background: Patients looked much like healthy donors when it came to age, gender and cell yields.

Purity exceeded 98% in all sorted populations. General observations from the study: More deletions and fewer insertions at VDJ junctions were found in patients with type 1 diabetes. Shortening that was moderate but significant affected the TCRB CDR3s of Type 1 diabetes patients in all four CD4+ subsets.

Reverse transcription of all isolated RNA meant that expressed TCRB transcripts were sequenced. This table comes from immunoSEQ multiplex PCR, and its TCRdb copy is limited to in-frame clones, with some not included. Of around 300,000 clones listed, 11% to 15% were seen once; the top ten hold more than 6.5%. The germline CDR1 and CDR2 sequences are LNHDA and SQIVND (reference sequence). After removal of 1 base from V and 15 bases from J, the junction contained 1 base not matched to a gene. The CDR3 totals 11 residues. Sequencing was carried out using central memory CD4+ T cells from blood. This TCR derives from a young man in good health. The rearrangement joins TRBV19 to TRBJ2-1; 9 bases line up with TRBD2. The CDR3 sequence is CASSIGTSVFF. The CDR3, as DNA: TGTGCCAGTAGTATAGGGACTAGCGTGTTCTTC. The full variable domain, its missing parts supplied by reference TRBV19 and TRBJ2-1, is DGGITQSPKYLFRKEGQNVTLSCEQNLNHDAMYWYRQDPGQGLRLIYYSQIVNDFQKGDIAEGYSVSREKKESFPLTVTSAQKNPTAFYLCASSIGTSVFFGPGTRLTVL.